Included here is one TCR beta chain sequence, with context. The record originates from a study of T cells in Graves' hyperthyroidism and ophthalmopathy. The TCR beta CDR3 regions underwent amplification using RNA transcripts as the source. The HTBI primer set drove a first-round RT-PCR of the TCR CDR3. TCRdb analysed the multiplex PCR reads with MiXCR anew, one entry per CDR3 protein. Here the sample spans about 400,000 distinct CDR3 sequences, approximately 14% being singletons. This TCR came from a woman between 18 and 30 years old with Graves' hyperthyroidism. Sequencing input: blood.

The DNA for the CDR3 is TGTGCCAGCAGTTCAGAAAAATATGGCTACACCTTC. This sequence encodes CASSSEKYGYTF. The chain is built from TRBV2 and TRBJ1-2; D gene ambiguous. The CDR3 length is 12 residues. Trimming shortened V by 5 bases and J by 5 bases, and 9 bases separated the two germline ends. The V gene's germline CDR1 is SNHLY and CDR2 FYNNEI. Full variable domain (rest looked up from reference TRBV2 and TRBJ1-2): EPEVTQTPSHQVTQMGQEVILRCVPISNHLYFYWYRQILGQKVEFLVSFYNNEISEKSEIFDDQFSVERPDGSNFTLKIRSTKLEDSAMYFCASSSEKYGYTFGSGTRLTVV.